These 10 T cell receptor beta chains were sequenced from one sample in a study of OX40 agonist ivuxolimab in advanced cancers. Assay: immunoSEQ multiplex PCR; the TCRdb copy retains only in-frame clones and omits some. The data show about 62,000 clones, 85% seen once. The sequencing used CD4+ or CD8+ T cells sorted from blood, collected in a trial of the OX40 agonist ivuxolimab. The receptors stem from an adult with an advanced solid tumor such as melanoma, head and neck, liver or kidney cancer.

The rearrangement joins TRBV6-1 to TRBJ2-5; 10 nucleotides line up with TRBD2. Per germline, CDR1 MNHNS and CDR2 SASEGT. With 4 bases clipped from V and 4 bases from J, the junction kept 6 bases outside the gene matches. This CDR3 contains 15 residues. The CDR3 region has the DNA TGTGCCAGCAGTGGGACATCTAGCGGGAGAGAGACCCAGTACTTC. Translating it yields CASSGTSSGRETQYF.

This clone was observed a few times. V is TRBV7-2 and J is TRBJ1-2; D may be TRBD1 (5 bases). Germline loops: CDR1 SGHTA, CDR2 FQGNSA. V was clipped by 5 bases and J by 8 bases, with 18 bases between them. The CDR3 has 14 amino acids. CDR3 in amino acids: CASSTPGGFWGYTF. In DNA, the CDR3 is TGTGCCAGCAGCACCCCTGGGGGTTTTTGGGGCTACACCTTC. Full variable domain (outside the CDR3, taken from reference TRBV7-2 and TRBJ1-2): GAGVSQSPSNKVTEKGKDVELRCDPISGHTALYWYRQSLGQGLEFLIYFQGNSAPDKSGLPSDRFSAERTGGSVSTLTIQRTQQEDSAVYLCASSTPGGFWGYTFGSGTRLTVV.

The chain joins TRBV10-2 to TRBJ2-3; 8 positions agree with TRBD2. Trimming took 6 bases from V and 0 from J; bases not matched to a gene: 11. CDR3 size: 17 residues. Germline CDR1 is WSHSY and CDR2 is SAAADI. CDR3 bases: TGCGCCAGCAGGCCAGCGGGGGAGCCAACTAGCACAGATACGCAGTATTTT. It encodes CASRPAGEPTSTDTQYF.

This chain uses TRBV5-8 with TRBJ2-1; no reliable D call. Germline CDR1 is SGHTS and CDR2 is YDEGEE. The V gene lost 4 bases and the J gene lost 0 bases, with 17 bases spanning the gap. The length of the CDR3 is 17 residues. Here the CDR3 reads CASSPKDGPSSYNEQFF. CDR3 DNA sequence: TGTGCCAGCAGCCCAAAAGACGGTCCCAGCTCCTACAATGAGCAGTTCTTC.

V gene TRBV6-5 combines with J gene TRBJ1-5, with no clear D. V was pared by 6 bases and J by 6 bases, with 18 bases between. The length of the CDR3 is 15 residues. CDR1 MNHEY and CDR2 SVGAGI come from the germline V gene. CDR3 DNA sequence: TGTGCCAGCAGCCCTACAGCTACCCAAGGTCAGCCCCAGCATTTT. It codes for CASSPTATQGQPQHF.

In nucleotides, the CDR3 is TGTGCCACCAGCAAGGGACTAGGAGAGGCCTACGAGCAGTACTTC. It translates to CATSKGLGEAYEQYF. The rearrangement uses TRBV15 and TRBJ2-7; 8 nucleotides line up with TRBD2. The CDR3 contains 15 residues. Germline values: CDR1 LNHNV, CDR2 YYDKDF (reference sequence). J was trimmed by 2 bases and V by 4 bases; bases with no gene match: 7.

This chain links TRBV4-1 with TRBJ1-6; possible D gene TRBD1, 5 bases. The germline V gene encodes CDR1 MGHRA and CDR2 YSYEKL. V was clipped by 0 bases and J by 7 bases, with 13 bases between them. The CDR3 is 16 amino acids. The CDR3: CASSQDRGRSNSPLHF. The CDR3 DNA reads TGCGCCAGCAGCCAAGATCGGGGACGGTCGAATTCACCCCTCCACTTT.

The chain carries TRBV28 and TRBJ1-2; weak D call: TRBD1 (6 bases). The V and J ends lost 5 bases and 4 bases respectively, with 20 bases between them. This CDR3 is 16 amino acids long. The germline V gene encodes CDR1 MDHEN and CDR2 SYDVKM. CDR3 DNA: TGTGCCAGCAGTGACCGTCCAGGGGCGAAGTCCTATGGCTACACCTTC. Protein sequence: CASSDRPGAKSYGYTF.

A remark on this clone: One junction end disagrees with the germline gene, perhaps due to a read error. This chain uses TRBV7-7 with TRBJ2-2, with D unclear. CDR3 length: 14 residues. The germline V gene has CDR1 SSHAT and CDR2 FNYEAQ (reference sequence). The CDR3 is CASSFDSNTGELFF. DNA of the CDR3: TGTGCTAGCAGCTTCGACTCGAACACCGGGGAGCTGTTTTTT.

The chain employs TRBV28 and TRBJ1-3; TRBD1 might be the D (5 bases). This CDR3 spans 16 amino acids. The V gene lost 7 bases and the J gene lost 5 bases, with 21 bases spanning the gap. Germline V CDR1 and CDR2: MDHEN, SYDVKM. The CDR3 protein is CASTPMRGGRRNTIYF. CDR3 DNA sequence: TGTGCCAGCACCCCCATGCGGGGGGGAAGGAGAAACACCATATATTTT.